The rows below give T cell receptor beta chains drawn from one sample of a study of cytomegalovirus exposure and HLA in healthy donors. Data came from immunoSEQ multiplex PCR; TCRdb stores just in-frame clones and leaves some out. The table lists 130,000 or so clones, over 65% of them singletons. Material for sequencing was PBMCs. The source is a man aged 25 to 40 in good health and CMV-seronegative. Each CDR3 is given with its conserved first and last residue. D genes are given only for firm matches. Some rows have no size entry. The others give once, few or many, or a class for an expanded clone.

J,D,length,V,size,CDR3,DNA
TRBJ1-2,-,12,TRBV4-1,-,CASSRDFTGYTF,TGCGCCAGCAGCCGGGACTTCACCGGCTACACCTTC
TRBJ1-1,TRBD1,16,TRBV18,-,CASSRTGGSTNTEAFF,TGTGCCAGCTCGAGGACAGGGGGCTCAACTAACACTGAAGCTTTCTTT
TRBJ2-5,TRBD1,14,TRBV2,-,CASSQDRDGETQYF,TGTGCCAGCAGTCAAGACAGGGACGGCGAGACCCAGTACTTC
TRBJ1-5,TRBD1,15,TRBV28,-,CASSSQGAGNQPQHF,TGTGCCAGCAGTTCCCAGGGGGCAGGCAATCAGCCCCAGCATTTT
TRBJ1-1,TRBD1,13,TRBV27,few,CASSSRGSTEAFF,TGTGCCAGCAGTTCCAGGGGGAGCACTGAAGCTTTCTTT
TRBJ2-3,-,14,TRBV5-1,-,CASKLDRSTDTQYF,TGCGCCAGCAAACTAGACCGTAGCACAGATACGCAGTATTTT
TRBJ1-1,TRBD1,14,TRBV6-5,-,CASSPPTGAAEAFF,TGTGCCAGCAGTCCTCCGACAGGGGCCGCTGAAGCTTTCTTT
TRBJ1-2,TRBD1,14,TRBV7-8,once,CASSRQGYSGGYTF,TGTGCCAGCAGCAGACAGGGATACTCCGGAGGCTACACCTTC
TRBJ2-7,TRBD1,15,TRBV4-2,-,CASSHPGTGGYEQYF,TGTGCCAGCAGCCATCCAGGGACAGGGGGCTACGAGCAGTACTTC
TRBJ2-7,-,14,TRBV11-2,-,CASSPPVSAYEQYF,TGTGCCAGCAGCCCCCCGGTGTCTGCATACGAGCAGTACTTC
TRBJ2-2,-,16,TRBV7-6,-,CASSLGTGGVTGELFF,TGTGCCAGCAGCTTAGGAACGGGGGGCGTAACCGGGGAGCTGTTTTTT
TRBJ2-5,TRBD1,16,TRBV2,-,CASRERTGEAQETQYF,TGTGCCAGCAGGGAACGGACAGGGGAGGCCCAAGAGACCCAGTACTTC
TRBJ1-1,TRBD1,15,TRBV5-5,-,CASSRLVTGAAEAFF,TGTGCCAGCAGCCGTCTTGTGACAGGGGCGGCTGAAGCTTTCTTT
TRBJ2-5,-,14,TRBV19,-,CASSIGGSRETQYF,TGTGCCAGTAGTATAGGAGGGTCCCGGGAGACCCAGTACTTC
TRBJ1-1,-,13,TRBV6-5,once,CASSSIGGTEAFF,TGTGCCAGCAGTTCAATAGGGGGCACTGAAGCTTTCTTT
TRBJ2-7,TRBD1,14,TRBV9,-,CASSVDGTGGLPYF,TGTGCCAGCAGCGTAGACGGGACAGGGGGCCTCCCGTACTTC
TRBJ2-5,TRBD2,17,TRBV27,once,CASSRGLAGDSLATQYF,TGTGCCAGCAGCCGGGGACTAGCGGGGGACTCCCTCGCGACCCAGTACTTC
TRBJ2-3,TRBD2,16,TRBV5-1,-,CASSLESRGGSDTQYF,TGCGCCAGCAGCTTGGAGTCGCGCGGGGGGTCAGATACGCAGTATTTT
TRBJ2-3,-,15,TRBV11-3,-,CASSLDTGRADTQYF,TGTGCCAGCAGCTTAGATACAGGGCGCGCAGATACGCAGTATTTT
TRBJ1-1,TRBD1,16,TRBV6-6,-,CASTYGGRDRAQVAFF,TGTGCCAGCACTTACGGGGGTCGGGACAGGGCCCAAGTAGCTTTCTTT
TRBJ2-1,-,16,TRBV9,-,CASSVGHSVVYNEQFF,TGTGCCAGCAGCGTGGGACACTCGGTAGTATACAATGAGCAGTTCTTC
TRBJ1-5,-,13,TRBV18,-,CASSQTGLQPQHF,TGTGCCAGCTCACAAACAGGGCTTCAGCCCCAGCATTTT
TRBJ1-1,TRBD1,16,TRBV2,-,CASSSALGGAGTEAFF,TGTGCCAGCAGTAGTGCTCTAGGGGGCGCGGGAACTGAAGCTTTCTTT
TRBJ1-6,TRBD1,15,TRBV28,-,CASKYRGPNNSPLHF,TGTGCCAGTAAATACAGGGGGCCAAATAATTCACCCCTCCACTTT
TRBJ1-4,TRBD1,14,TRBV11-2,few,CASSPDRGVEKLFF,TGTGCCAGCAGCCCTGACAGGGGGGTTGAAAAACTGTTTTTT
TRBJ2-1,-,14,TRBV10-3,-,CAISESRDMAEQFF,TGTGCCATCAGTGAGTCCCGGGACATGGCCGAGCAGTTCTTC
TRBJ2-3,TRBD1,14,TRBV19,-,CASSGGQGWDTQYF,TGTGCCAGTAGTGGAGGACAGGGATGGGATACGCAGTATTTT